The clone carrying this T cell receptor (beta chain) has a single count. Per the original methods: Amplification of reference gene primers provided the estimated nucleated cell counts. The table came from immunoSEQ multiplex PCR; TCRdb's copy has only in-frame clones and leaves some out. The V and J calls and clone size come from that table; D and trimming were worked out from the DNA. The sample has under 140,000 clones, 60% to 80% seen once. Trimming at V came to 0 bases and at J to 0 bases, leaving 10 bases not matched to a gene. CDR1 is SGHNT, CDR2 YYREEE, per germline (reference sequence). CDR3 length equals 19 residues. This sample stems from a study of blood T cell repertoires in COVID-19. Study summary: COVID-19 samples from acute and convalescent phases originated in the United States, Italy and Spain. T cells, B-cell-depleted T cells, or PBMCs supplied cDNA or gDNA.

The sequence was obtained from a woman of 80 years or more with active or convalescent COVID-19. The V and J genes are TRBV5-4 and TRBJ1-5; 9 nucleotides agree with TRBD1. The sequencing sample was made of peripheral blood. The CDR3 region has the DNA TGTGCCAGCAGCTTGGAAGCGGGACAGGGTCTCTATAGCAATCAGCCCCAGCATTTT. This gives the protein CASSLEAGQGLYSNQPQHF.